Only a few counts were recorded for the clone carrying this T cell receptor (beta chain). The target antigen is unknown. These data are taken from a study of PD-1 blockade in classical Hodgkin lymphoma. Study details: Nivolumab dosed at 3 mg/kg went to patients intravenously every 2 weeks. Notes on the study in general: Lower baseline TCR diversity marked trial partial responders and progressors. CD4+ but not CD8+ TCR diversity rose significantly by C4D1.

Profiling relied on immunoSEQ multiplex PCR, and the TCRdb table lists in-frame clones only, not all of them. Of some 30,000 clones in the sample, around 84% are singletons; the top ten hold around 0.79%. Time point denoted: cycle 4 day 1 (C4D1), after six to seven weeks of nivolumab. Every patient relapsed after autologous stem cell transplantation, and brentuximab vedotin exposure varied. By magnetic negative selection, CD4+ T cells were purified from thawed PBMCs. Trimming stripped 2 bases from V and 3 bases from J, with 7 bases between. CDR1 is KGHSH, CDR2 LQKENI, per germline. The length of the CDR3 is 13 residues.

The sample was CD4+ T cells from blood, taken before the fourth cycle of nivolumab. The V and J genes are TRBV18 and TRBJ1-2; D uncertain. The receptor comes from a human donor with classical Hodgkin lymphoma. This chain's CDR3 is CASSPADHYGYTF. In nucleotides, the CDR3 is TGTGCCAGCTCACCAGCAGACCACTATGGCTACACCTTC.